A selection of T cell receptor beta chains follows, all from one sample in a study of cytomegalovirus exposure and HLA in healthy donors. Sequencing was performed with immunoSEQ multiplex PCR; in TCRdb, only in-frame clones are kept and a portion is missing. The sample holds about 120,000 clones, around 85% seen once. Sequenced input: PBMCs. The receptors stem from a woman aged 25 to 39 in good health and CMV-seronegative. CDR3s include the opening cysteine and the closing phenylalanine or tryptophan. Each record gives: V gene, D gene, J gene, clone size, CDR3 protein, CDR3 DNA. D genes are given only for firm matches. Some rows have no size entry. The others give once, few or many, or a class for an expanded clone.

v_gene: TRBV11-3
d_gene: NA
j_gene: TRBJ2-3
abundance: NA
CDR3aa: CASSLNPLDTQYF
CDR3nt: TGTGCCAGCAGCTTAAATCCCCTGGATACGCAGTATTTT

v_gene: TRBV30
d_gene: NA
j_gene: TRBJ1-2
abundance: NA
CDR3aa: CAWKKGGYGYTF
CDR3nt: TGTGCCTGGAAGAAGGGAGGATATGGCTACACCTTC

v_gene: TRBV19
d_gene: TRBD1
j_gene: TRBJ2-1
abundance: NA
CDR3aa: CASSEFGTGNEQFF
CDR3nt: TGTGCCAGTAGTGAGTTCGGGACAGGGAATGAGCAGTTCTTC

v_gene: TRBV5-1
d_gene: TRBD2
j_gene: TRBJ2-2
abundance: NA
CDR3aa: CASSLERGAPSTGELFF
CDR3nt: TGCGCCAGCAGCTTGGAGCGGGGGGCGCCGAGCACCGGGGAGCTGTTTTTT

v_gene: TRBV7-8
d_gene: NA
j_gene: TRBJ2-5
abundance: NA
CDR3aa: CASSRQRAQETQYF
CDR3nt: TGTGCCAGCAGCCGCCAGAGGGCGCAAGAGACCCAGTACTTC

v_gene: TRBV9
d_gene: TRBD2
j_gene: TRBJ2-1
abundance: NA
CDR3aa: CASSVLAGGPSDEQFF
CDR3nt: TGTGCCAGCAGCGTTTTAGCGGGGGGCCCTAGCGATGAGCAGTTCTTC

v_gene: TRBV19
d_gene: NA
j_gene: TRBJ1-2
abundance: few
CDR3aa: CASSKTGSRGYTF
CDR3nt: TGTGCCAGTAGTAAAACAGGGAGCCGTGGCTACACCTTC

v_gene: TRBV12-5
d_gene: NA
j_gene: TRBJ1-3
abundance: NA
CDR3aa: CASGLVLGSGNTIYF
CDR3nt: TGTGCTAGTGGTTTGGTACTAGGCTCTGGAAACACCATATATTTT

v_gene: TRBV25-1
d_gene: NA
j_gene: TRBJ1-6
abundance: few
CDR3aa: CASIVYSPLHF
CDR3nt: TGTGCCAGCATTGTCTATTCACCCCTCCACTTT

v_gene: TRBV6-5
d_gene: NA
j_gene: TRBJ1-2
abundance: NA
CDR3aa: CASSSAGNYGYTF
CDR3nt: TGTGCCAGCAGCTCCGCGGGGAACTATGGCTACACCTTC

v_gene: TRBV5-1
d_gene: TRBD1
j_gene: TRBJ1-6
abundance: NA
CDR3aa: CASSFGTPGTGGSPLHF
CDR3nt: TGCGCCAGCAGCTTTGGGACCCCCGGGACAGGGGGTTCACCCCTCCACTTT

v_gene: TRBV2
d_gene: TRBD2
j_gene: TRBJ2-7
abundance: NA
CDR3aa: CASSRTSGLEQYF
CDR3nt: TGTGCCAGCAGTCGGACTAGCGGGCTCGAGCAGTACTTC

v_gene: TRBV5-1
d_gene: NA
j_gene: TRBJ2-5
abundance: NA
CDR3aa: CASSLFRGQETQYF
CDR3nt: TGCGCCAGCAGCTTGTTCAGAGGCCAAGAGACCCAGTACTTC

v_gene: TRBV25-1
d_gene: NA
j_gene: TRBJ2-2
abundance: NA
CDR3aa: CASSDSGGVYTGELFF
CDR3nt: TGTGCCAGCAGTGACTCTGGAGGGGTCTACACCGGGGAGCTGTTTTTT

v_gene: TRBV6-1
d_gene: NA
j_gene: TRBJ2-5
abundance: NA
CDR3aa: CASRSGQAGETQYF
CDR3nt: TGTGCCAGCAGGTCAGGACAGGCGGGGGAGACCCAGTACTTC

v_gene: TRBV6-1
d_gene: NA
j_gene: TRBJ1-5
abundance: many
CDR3aa: CASSLGPGGNQPQHF
CDR3nt: TGTGCCAGCAGTTTGGGGCCCGGGGGGAATCAGCCCCAGCATTTT

v_gene: TRBV5-1
d_gene: TRBD1
j_gene: TRBJ1-2
abundance: NA
CDR3aa: CASSSQGDHYGYTF
CDR3nt: TGCGCCAGCTCCTCGCAGGGGGATCACTATGGCTACACCTTC

v_gene: TRBV5-1
d_gene: NA
j_gene: TRBJ1-6
abundance: NA
CDR3aa: CASSANVDRNSPLHF
CDR3nt: TGCGCCAGCAGCGCCAATGTGGACAGAAATTCACCCCTCCACTTT

v_gene: TRBV6-5
d_gene: TRBD1
j_gene: TRBJ2-7
abundance: NA
CDR3aa: CASSPTDRVPGEQYF
CDR3nt: TGTGCCAGCAGTCCGACGGACAGGGTACCTGGCGAGCAGTACTTC

v_gene: TRBV11-2
d_gene: NA
j_gene: TRBJ1-1
abundance: NA
CDR3aa: CASSLVGRVLEAFF
CDR3nt: TGTGCCAGCAGCTTAGTAGGCAGGGTACTTGAAGCTTTCTTT

v_gene: TRBV10-3
d_gene: NA
j_gene: TRBJ1-1
abundance: once
CDR3aa: CAISEHKNTEAFF
CDR3nt: TGTGCCATCAGCGAACATAAGAACACTGAAGCTTTCTTT

v_gene: TRBV7-9
d_gene: TRBD1
j_gene: TRBJ1-3
abundance: NA
CDR3aa: CASSFKSQGSGNTIYF
CDR3nt: TGTGCCAGCAGTTTCAAGTCACAGGGGAGTGGAAACACCATATATTTT

v_gene: TRBV6-5
d_gene: NA
j_gene: TRBJ1-2
abundance: NA
CDR3aa: CASSYRLGPQGGYTF
CDR3nt: TGTGCCAGCAGTTACCGCTTGGGACCCCAGGGGGGCTACACCTTC

v_gene: TRBV5-1
d_gene: NA
j_gene: TRBJ2-1
abundance: NA
CDR3aa: CASSTRTANNEQFF
CDR3nt: TGCGCCAGCAGCACCCGGACAGCAAACAATGAGCAGTTCTTC

v_gene: TRBV29-1
d_gene: NA
j_gene: TRBJ1-2
abundance: NA
CDR3aa: CNAQGSHYGYTF
CDR3nt: TGCAACGCTCAGGGGTCTCACTATGGCTACACCTTC

v_gene: TRBV9
d_gene: TRBD2
j_gene: TRBJ2-3
abundance: NA
CDR3aa: CASSERSGGVTQYF
CDR3nt: TGTGCCAGCAGCGAGCGGAGCGGGGGGGTAACGCAGTATTTT

v_gene: TRBV6-1
d_gene: TRBD1
j_gene: TRBJ1-4
abundance: NA
CDR3aa: CASSAGQTTNEKLFF
CDR3nt: TGTGCCAGCAGTGCGGGACAGACAACTAATGAAAAACTGTTTTTT

v_gene: TRBV9
d_gene: TRBD2
j_gene: TRBJ2-7
abundance: NA
CDR3aa: CASSVGVERGGYEQYF
CDR3nt: TGTGCCAGCAGCGTAGGAGTAGAGCGGGGGGGGTACGAGCAGTACTTC

v_gene: TRBV2
d_gene: NA
j_gene: TRBJ2-7
abundance: NA
CDR3aa: CASRVDRNEQYF
CDR3nt: TGTGCCAGCAGAGTGGACAGAAACGAGCAGTACTTC

v_gene: TRBV9
d_gene: NA
j_gene: TRBJ1-2
abundance: NA
CDR3aa: CASSNLNPANYGYTF
CDR3nt: TGTGCCAGCAGCAATTTAAACCCCGCGAACTATGGCTACACCTTC

v_gene: TRBV18
d_gene: TRBD2
j_gene: TRBJ2-7
abundance: NA
CDR3aa: CASSQRLGRDEQYF
CDR3nt: TGTGCCAGCTCCCAGAGATTGGGGAGGGACGAGCAGTACTTC

v_gene: TRBV2
d_gene: NA
j_gene: TRBJ1-5
abundance: NA
CDR3aa: CASSGGDNQPQHF
CDR3nt: TGTGCCAGCAGCGGGGGAGACAATCAGCCCCAGCATTTT

v_gene: TRBV5-4
d_gene: TRBD1
j_gene: TRBJ2-3
abundance: once
CDR3aa: CASSFRTGPTDTQYF
CDR3nt: TGTGCCAGCAGCTTCCGGACAGGGCCCACAGATACGCAGTATTTT

v_gene: TRBV10-2
d_gene: NA
j_gene: TRBJ2-6
abundance: NA
CDR3aa: CASSGQNSGANVLTF
CDR3nt: TGCGCCAGCAGTGGACAGAACTCTGGGGCCAACGTCCTGACTTTC

v_gene: TRBV6-5
d_gene: NA
j_gene: TRBJ2-6
abundance: NA
CDR3aa: CASSPRVSGANVLTF
CDR3nt: TGTGCCAGCAGTCCCCGGGTATCTGGGGCCAACGTCCTGACTTTC

v_gene: TRBV4-3
d_gene: TRBD2
j_gene: TRBJ2-3
abundance: NA
CDR3aa: CASSLLGLAADTQYF
CDR3nt: TGCGCCAGCAGCCTCCTGGGACTAGCAGCAGATACGCAGTATTTT

v_gene: TRBV7-7
d_gene: TRBD2
j_gene: TRBJ2-1
abundance: NA
CDR3aa: CASSEGTSGASREQFF
CDR3nt: TGTGCTAGCAGCGAAGGGACTAGCGGGGCCTCAAGGGAGCAGTTCTTC

v_gene: TRBV19
d_gene: NA
j_gene: TRBJ1-2
abundance: NA
CDR3aa: CATSPTGRANYGYTF
CDR3nt: TGTGCCACCTCTCCTACAGGCCGAGCTAACTATGGCTACACCTTC

v_gene: TRBV7-6
d_gene: TRBD2
j_gene: TRBJ2-5
abundance: few
CDR3aa: CASSLGSAGGEETQYF
CDR3nt: TGTGCCAGCAGCTTAGGGTCGGCGGGGGGTGAGGAGACCCAGTACTTC

v_gene: TRBV11-2
d_gene: NA
j_gene: TRBJ2-3
abundance: NA
CDR3aa: CASSFSIGGPDTQYF
CDR3nt: TGTGCCAGCAGCTTCAGTATTGGGGGCCCAGATACGCAGTATTTT

v_gene: TRBV9
d_gene: TRBD1
j_gene: TRBJ2-2
abundance: many
CDR3aa: CASRSRDRAFTGELFF
CDR3nt: TGTGCCAGCAGGTCCCGGGACAGGGCATTCACCGGGGAGCTGTTTTTT

v_gene: TRBV7-2
d_gene: NA
j_gene: TRBJ1-5
abundance: NA
CDR3aa: CASSLGLNNQPQHF
CDR3nt: TGTGCCAGCAGCTTAGGACTTAACAATCAGCCCCAGCATTTT

v_gene: TRBV10-3
d_gene: NA
j_gene: TRBJ2-7
abundance: NA
CDR3aa: CAISAGSLEQYF
CDR3nt: TGTGCCATCAGTGCGGGGTCGCTCGAGCAGTACTTC

v_gene: TRBV29-1
d_gene: NA
j_gene: TRBJ1-1
abundance: NA
CDR3aa: CSVGGPMNTEAFF
CDR3nt: TGCAGCGTCGGGGGGCCTATGAACACTGAAGCTTTCTTT

v_gene: TRBV5-1
d_gene: TRBD1
j_gene: TRBJ1-2
abundance: NA
CDR3aa: CASSSYRGQDYGYTF
CDR3nt: TGCGCCAGCAGCTCTTACAGGGGGCAGGACTATGGCTACACCTTC

v_gene: TRBV29-1
d_gene: TRBD2
j_gene: TRBJ2-1
abundance: NA
CDR3aa: CSGSDSGGWNEQFF
CDR3nt: TGCAGCGGGAGCGATAGCGGGGGCTGGAATGAGCAGTTCTTC

v_gene: TRBV7-3
d_gene: NA
j_gene: TRBJ1-5
abundance: NA
CDR3aa: CASKRGYQPQHF
CDR3nt: TGTGCCAGCAAAAGAGGGTACCAGCCCCAGCATTTT

v_gene: TRBV14
d_gene: TRBD1
j_gene: TRBJ1-2
abundance: NA
CDR3aa: CASSQTDRGLFNYGYTF
CDR3nt: TGTGCCAGCAGCCAAACCGACAGGGGGCTCTTTAACTATGGCTACACCTTC

v_gene: TRBV4-2
d_gene: NA
j_gene: TRBJ1-2
abundance: NA
CDR3aa: CASSQAAREEGYGYTF
CDR3nt: TGTGCCAGCAGCCAGGCCGCGAGGGAGGAAGGCTATGGCTACACCTTC

v_gene: TRBV14
d_gene: TRBD1
j_gene: TRBJ2-4
abundance: once
CDR3aa: CASPPGRGQSGLNIQYF
CDR3nt: TGTGCCAGCCCCCCGGGCAGGGGGCAATCGGGGCTTAACATTCAGTACTTC

v_gene: TRBV6-9
d_gene: TRBD1
j_gene: TRBJ1-5
abundance: NA
CDR3aa: CASRLQGQSNQPQHF
CDR3nt: TGTGCCAGCAGGCTTCAGGGACAGAGCAATCAGCCCCAGCATTTT

v_gene: TRBV6-5
d_gene: TRBD2
j_gene: TRBJ2-7
abundance: NA
CDR3aa: CASSYGSSGGHYEQYF
CDR3nt: TGTGCCAGCAGTTACGGTTCTAGCGGGGGGCACTACGAGCAGTACTTC

v_gene: TRBV9
d_gene: NA
j_gene: TRBJ1-6
abundance: NA
CDR3aa: CASSAPPGRPSPLHF
CDR3nt: TGTGCCAGCAGCGCCCCCCCAGGCCGCCCTTCACCCCTCCACTTT

v_gene: TRBV9
d_gene: TRBD1
j_gene: TRBJ2-1
abundance: NA
CDR3aa: CASSVDDRGPNNEQFF
CDR3nt: TGTGCCAGCAGCGTTGACGACAGGGGGCCAAACAATGAGCAGTTCTTC

v_gene: TRBV27
d_gene: NA
j_gene: TRBJ2-6
abundance: few
CDR3aa: CASSSGNSGANVLTF
CDR3nt: TGTGCCAGCAGTTCTGGCAACTCTGGGGCCAACGTCCTGACTTTC

v_gene: TRBV7-2
d_gene: TRBD1
j_gene: TRBJ2-1
abundance: NA
CDR3aa: CASTLQGAYNEQFF
CDR3nt: TGTGCCAGCACTTTACAGGGGGCGTACAATGAGCAGTTCTTC